These T cell receptor beta chains were read from a single sample in a study of T-cell reconstitution after alpha-beta-depleted transplantation in children. MiXCR, run by TCRdb on the PCR reads, gives a single entry per CDR3 protein. The table shows just under 350,000 distinct CDR3 sequences, with around 15% occurring only once. The sample consisted of PBMCs, mostly from graft donor cells, taken 360 days after TCRalphabeta/CD19-depleted stem cell transplant. The receptors originated from a male patient between 2 and 15 years old who had a stem cell transplant for acute lymphoblastic leukemia, so the T cells may come from the graft donor. Each CDR3 is given with its conserved first and last residue. Fields, in order: D gene, V gene, J gene, clone size, CDR3 DNA, CDR3 protein. D genes are given only for firm matches. The size entry is marked missing in some rows and otherwise reads once, few, many or a size class.

d_gene: TRBD2; v_gene: TRBV25-1; j_gene: TRBJ2-7; abundance: few; CDR3nt: TGTGCCAGCAGTGATCGAGCGGGAGGCCGCTACGAGCAGTACTTC; CDR3aa: CASSDRAGGRYEQYF
d_gene: TRBD1; v_gene: TRBV14; j_gene: TRBJ2-3; abundance: few; CDR3nt: TGTGCCAGCAGCCCTAGACAGGGGGGAGATACGCAGTATTTT; CDR3aa: CASSPRQGGDTQYF
d_gene: .; v_gene: TRBV4-3; j_gene: TRBJ1-1; abundance: many; CDR3nt: TGCGCCAGCAGCCAAGATTTGCGGGCCGGGGACACTGAAGCTTTCTTT; CDR3aa: CASSQDLRAGDTEAFF
d_gene: .; v_gene: TRBV15; j_gene: TRBJ2-1; abundance: .; CDR3nt: TGTGCCACCAGCAGGGGACCGACTAGAACCCTTCACAATGAGCAGTTCTTC; CDR3aa: CATSRGPTRTLHNEQFF
d_gene: .; v_gene: TRBV27; j_gene: TRBJ2-4; abundance: many; CDR3nt: TGTGCCAGCAGCCCTCCTCTGGGAGGGGGTAGACTCGGAATAGCCAAAAACATTCAGTACTTC; CDR3aa: CASSPPLGGGRLGIAKNIQYF
d_gene: TRBD2; v_gene: TRBV10-3; j_gene: TRBJ2-3; abundance: .; CDR3nt: TGTGCCATCAGTGCCCCCCCGGGGGGAGGCACAGATACGCAGTATTTT; CDR3aa: CAISAPPGGGTDTQYF
d_gene: .; v_gene: TRBV4-2; j_gene: TRBJ2-1; abundance: few; CDR3nt: TGTGCCAGCAGCCATGGACTCATAGGAGCCTACAATGAGCAGTTCTTC; CDR3aa: CASSHGLIGAYNEQFF
d_gene: TRBD2; v_gene: TRBV6-1; j_gene: TRBJ2-1; abundance: few; CDR3nt: TGTGCCAGCAGTGAAGCACTAGCGGGGATCTCCTACAATGAGCAGTTCTTC; CDR3aa: CASSEALAGISYNEQFF
d_gene: TRBD2; v_gene: TRBV28; j_gene: TRBJ2-7; abundance: few; CDR3nt: TGTGCCAGCAGCGGACTAGCGGGGCCAACCTACGAGCAGTACTTC; CDR3aa: CASSGLAGPTYEQYF
d_gene: TRBD2; v_gene: TRBV4-1; j_gene: TRBJ2-7; abundance: many; CDR3nt: TGCGCCAGCAGCCAAGACCCGGCGGGAGGGTTCTCCTACGAGCAGTACTTC; CDR3aa: CASSQDPAGGFSYEQYF
d_gene: .; v_gene: TRBV5-6; j_gene: TRBJ2-4; abundance: few; CDR3nt: TGTGCCAGCAGACCAAGCAGGGCTTCAAACATTCAGTACTTC; CDR3aa: CASRPSRASNIQYF
d_gene: .; v_gene: TRBV12-3/TRBV12-4; j_gene: TRBJ1-2; abundance: .; CDR3nt: TGTGCCAGCAGTTTAGGCAGGGCAAGCTACACCTTC; CDR3aa: CASSLGRASYTF
d_gene: TRBD1; v_gene: TRBV6-2/TRBV6-3; j_gene: TRBJ2-1; abundance: few; CDR3nt: TGTGCCAGCAGGCGGGACAGGGGATCAAGCGGGAGCTCCTACAATGAGCAGTTCTTC; CDR3aa: CASRRDRGSSGSSYNEQFF
d_gene: .; v_gene: TRBV20-1; j_gene: TRBJ2-7; abundance: few; CDR3nt: TGCAGTGCTAGAGCGGTTTCCAGCTCCTACGAGCAGTACTTC; CDR3aa: CSARAVSSSYEQYF
d_gene: .; v_gene: TRBV12-3/TRBV12-4; j_gene: TRBJ1-3; abundance: .; CDR3nt: TGTGCCAGCAGTTTAACTGGAGGAAACACCATATATTTT; CDR3aa: CASSLTGGNTIYF
d_gene: .; v_gene: TRBV4-1; j_gene: TRBJ2-7; abundance: few; CDR3nt: TGCGCCAGCAGCCAAATATTAGGCGGAGTAAACTACGAGCAGTACTTC; CDR3aa: CASSQILGGVNYEQYF
d_gene: .; v_gene: TRBV19; j_gene: TRBJ2-2; abundance: .; CDR3nt: TGTGCCAGTGGACGGAGGAGCCCGAACACCGGGGAGCTGTTTTTT; CDR3aa: CASGRRSPNTGELFF
d_gene: .; v_gene: TRBV3-1; j_gene: TRBJ2-3; abundance: .; CDR3nt: TGTGCCAGCAGACGCCGCGGGAGCACAGATACGCAGTATTTT; CDR3aa: CASRRRGSTDTQYF
d_gene: .; v_gene: TRBV12-3/TRBV12-4; j_gene: TRBJ2-7; abundance: many; CDR3nt: TGTGCCAGCAGTTATCGCGGATGGTACGAGCAGTACTTC; CDR3aa: CASSYRGWYEQYF
d_gene: .; v_gene: TRBV20-1; j_gene: TRBJ2-7; abundance: many; CDR3nt: TGCAGTGCTAGAGATGCCGGGAAGCACTACGAGCAGTACTTC; CDR3aa: CSARDAGKHYEQYF
d_gene: .; v_gene: TRBV9; j_gene: TRBJ2-3; abundance: .; CDR3nt: TGTGCCAGCAGCGCAAACCCGGGGGATACGCAGTATTTT; CDR3aa: CASSANPGDTQYF
d_gene: .; v_gene: TRBV29-1; j_gene: TRBJ2-7; abundance: .; CDR3nt: TGCAGCGTAGGACAGATCTACGAGCAGTACTTC; CDR3aa: CSVGQIYEQYF
d_gene: .; v_gene: TRBV7-8; j_gene: TRBJ2-7; abundance: few; CDR3nt: TGTGCCAGCACCAACAATCCGGGGAACAACTACGAGCAGTACTTC; CDR3aa: CASTNNPGNNYEQYF
d_gene: TRBD1; v_gene: TRBV4-1; j_gene: TRBJ2-1; abundance: many; CDR3nt: TGCGCCAGCAGCCAGGGGACAGGGGCCTCCTACAATGAGCAGTTCTTC; CDR3aa: CASSQGTGASYNEQFF
d_gene: .; v_gene: TRBV2; j_gene: TRBJ2-1; abundance: few; CDR3nt: TGTGCCAGCAGTGATCTCCGGACCGGGGAGAGGTACAATGAGCAGTTCTTC; CDR3aa: CASSDLRTGERYNEQFF
d_gene: .; v_gene: TRBV7-9; j_gene: TRBJ2-2; abundance: few; CDR3nt: TGTGCCAGCAGCTTAGCTCCCCGTACCGGGGAGCTGTTTTTT; CDR3aa: CASSLAPRTGELFF
d_gene: .; v_gene: TRBV28; j_gene: TRBJ2-5; abundance: .; CDR3nt: TGTGCCAGCAGTTTAAGGGGGACCGTGCGAGAGACCCAGTACTTC; CDR3aa: CASSLRGTVRETQYF
d_gene: .; v_gene: TRBV11-2; j_gene: TRBJ2-6; abundance: few; CDR3nt: TGTGCCAGCAGCTTAAATAGGGCTGGGGCCAACGTCCTGACTTTC; CDR3aa: CASSLNRAGANVLTF
d_gene: .; v_gene: TRBV10-1; j_gene: TRBJ2-3; abundance: .; CDR3nt: TGCGCCAGCAGTGAGTCCTACTCGAATACGCAGTATTTT; CDR3aa: CASSESYSNTQYF
d_gene: .; v_gene: TRBV5-6; j_gene: TRBJ2-5; abundance: few; CDR3nt: TGTGCCAGCAGCTTGGCCGCCGGGGCGCGGGAGACCCAGTACTTC; CDR3aa: CASSLAAGARETQYF
d_gene: .; v_gene: TRBV20-1; j_gene: TRBJ2-7; abundance: many; CDR3nt: TGCAGTGCTAGGCGTGACGCCTACGAGCAGTACTTC; CDR3aa: CSARRDAYEQYF
d_gene: .; v_gene: TRBV5-1; j_gene: TRBJ1-6; abundance: many; CDR3nt: TGCGCCAGCAGCTTGGACAGGGCGAATTCACCCCTCCACTTT; CDR3aa: CASSLDRANSPLHF
d_gene: .; v_gene: TRBV12-3/TRBV12-4; j_gene: TRBJ2-2; abundance: few; CDR3nt: TGTGCCAGCAGTTTCGTACTAGCTTTCAACGGGGAGCTGTTTTTT; CDR3aa: CASSFVLAFNGELFF
d_gene: .; v_gene: TRBV20-1; j_gene: TRBJ2-5; abundance: few; CDR3nt: TGCAGTGCTAGATACGTGAGGAGGGTGGAGACCCAGTACTTC; CDR3aa: CSARYVRRVETQYF
d_gene: .; v_gene: TRBV12-3/TRBV12-4; j_gene: TRBJ2-7; abundance: few; CDR3nt: TGTGCCAGCAGTGTGGCTAGCGCGTCCTACGAGCAGTACTTC; CDR3aa: CASSVASASYEQYF
d_gene: .; v_gene: TRBV12-3/TRBV12-4; j_gene: TRBJ2-7; abundance: .; CDR3nt: TGTGCCAGCAGTCTCACCCTTCAAAGCTCCTACGAGCAGTACTTC; CDR3aa: CASSLTLQSSYEQYF
d_gene: TRBD2; v_gene: TRBV10-3; j_gene: TRBJ2-2; abundance: .; CDR3nt: TGTGCCATCAACAGCGGGAGGAACACCGGGGAGCTGTTTTTT; CDR3aa: CAINSGRNTGELFF
d_gene: .; v_gene: TRBV24-1; j_gene: TRBJ2-2; abundance: .; CDR3nt: TGTGCCACCAGTGATTTCGAGTACACCGGGGAGCTGTTTTTT; CDR3aa: CATSDFEYTGELFF
d_gene: TRBD1; v_gene: TRBV28; j_gene: TRBJ1-5; abundance: .; CDR3nt: TGTGCCAGCAGTTTCACAGGGGCGGATCAGCCCCAGCATTTT; CDR3aa: CASSFTGADQPQHF
d_gene: .; v_gene: TRBV4-1; j_gene: TRBJ2-1; abundance: .; CDR3nt: TGCGCCAGCAGCCAACCCGGGGGAGGGGGCTATGAGCAGTTCTTC; CDR3aa: CASSQPGGGGYEQFF
d_gene: .; v_gene: TRBV27; j_gene: TRBJ2-3; abundance: many; CDR3nt: TGTGCCAGCAGTTCTGTCACAGATACGCAGTATTTT; CDR3aa: CASSSVTDTQYF
d_gene: .; v_gene: TRBV20-1; j_gene: TRBJ1-1; abundance: .; CDR3nt: TGCAGTGCTAGTCGGGGGGGCACTGAAGCTTTCTTT; CDR3aa: CSASRGGTEAFF
d_gene: .; v_gene: TRBV12-3/TRBV12-4; j_gene: TRBJ2-3; abundance: .; CDR3nt: TGTGCCAGCAGTTTTTTGAACGGGATGGGGACAGATACGCAGTATTTT; CDR3aa: CASSFLNGMGTDTQYF
d_gene: .; v_gene: TRBV4-1; j_gene: TRBJ2-7; abundance: .; CDR3nt: TGCGCCAGCAGCCCCACCTGGGGCGAGCAGTACTTC; CDR3aa: CASSPTWGEQYF
d_gene: .; v_gene: TRBV3-1; j_gene: TRBJ1-2; abundance: .; CDR3nt: TGTGCCAGCAGCCAAGTTATGGGCAGGAGCTATGGCTACACCTTC; CDR3aa: CASSQVMGRSYGYTF
d_gene: .; v_gene: TRBV28; j_gene: TRBJ1-5; abundance: .; CDR3nt: TGTGCCAGCAGTCCCCCTCCCGGGAAAAGAGGTCCGTATGGCAATCAGCCCCAGCATTTT; CDR3aa: CASSPPPGKRGPYGNQPQHF
d_gene: TRBD1; v_gene: TRBV29-1; j_gene: TRBJ2-7; abundance: once; CDR3nt: TGCAGCGTTGAAGGGTCGGGGACAGGGAAGGGTTACGAGCAGTACTTC; CDR3aa: CSVEGSGTGKGYEQYF
d_gene: .; v_gene: TRBV5-1; j_gene: TRBJ2-1; abundance: many; CDR3nt: TGCGCCAGCAGCTTGAGGCGCGCAGGGACATCTCCAAATGAGCAGTTCTTC; CDR3aa: CASSLRRAGTSPNEQFF
d_gene: .; v_gene: TRBV28; j_gene: TRBJ1-2; abundance: few; CDR3nt: TGTGCCAGCAGTTCCTCCAGGGAGGGCTACACCTTC; CDR3aa: CASSSSREGYTF
d_gene: TRBD1; v_gene: TRBV15; j_gene: TRBJ2-7; abundance: .; CDR3nt: TGTGCCACCAGCAGAGGGACAGGCTCTTACGAGCAGTACTTC; CDR3aa: CATSRGTGSYEQYF
d_gene: TRBD1; v_gene: TRBV19; j_gene: TRBJ2-7; abundance: .; CDR3nt: TGTGCCAGTAGACCGCGCCGGACAGGAGCCTACGAGCAGTACTTC; CDR3aa: CASRPRRTGAYEQYF
d_gene: TRBD2; v_gene: TRBV11-2; j_gene: TRBJ2-5; abundance: .; CDR3nt: TGTGCCAGCAGCTTAGACCTAGCGGCCTGGGGGCAAGAGACCCAGTACTTC; CDR3aa: CASSLDLAAWGQETQYF
d_gene: .; v_gene: TRBV6-2/TRBV6-3; j_gene: TRBJ1-5; abundance: few; CDR3nt: TGTGCCAGCAGTTCAACAGTTATGCGCAATCAGCCCCAGCATTTT; CDR3aa: CASSSTVMRNQPQHF
d_gene: TRBD1; v_gene: TRBV7-2; j_gene: TRBJ2-7; abundance: .; CDR3nt: TGTGCCAGCAGCCACGACAGGGGCTCCTACGAGCAGTACTTC; CDR3aa: CASSHDRGSYEQYF
d_gene: .; v_gene: TRBV14; j_gene: TRBJ2-2; abundance: few; CDR3nt: TGTGCCAGCAGCCACCACGACAACCGGGACAAACGGACGTGGGAGCTGTTTTTT; CDR3aa: CASSHHDNRDKRTWELFF
d_gene: .; v_gene: TRBV7-9; j_gene: TRBJ1-1; abundance: few; CDR3nt: TGTGCCAGCAGCCGTGAGGGCTGGAGACAAATGGCTTTCTTT; CDR3aa: CASSREGWRQMAFF